These T cell receptor beta chains were read from a single sample in a study of response to subunit inactivated influenza vaccine. MiXCR, applied by TCRdb to the RT-PCR reads, yields one record per CDR3 protein. The table includes fewer than 800,000 distinct CDR3 sequences, less than 20% detected once. Material: PBMCs from blood, obtained about 13 days after vaccination. These receptors were collected from a man aged 45-60 years who received an inactivated influenza vaccine. Each CDR3 is given with its conserved first and last residue. The D gene is left open where the match is weak. A row's size may be missing; if present it is once, few, many or a size class.

TRBV20-1,TRBJ2-5,NA,TRBD1,13,CSARPQGRETQYF,TGCAGTGCTAGACCACAGGGGCGAGAGACCCAGTACTTC
TRBV6-9,TRBJ2-1,NA,TRBD2,19,CASSYPWLTSGNHSNEQFF,TGTGCCAGCAGTTATCCTTGGCTGACTAGCGGGAACCACTCTAATGAGCAGTTCTTC
TRBV11-2,TRBJ2-1,NA,NA,14,CASSLDRLSNEQFF,TGTGCCAGCAGCTTAGATCGACTAAGTAATGAGCAGTTCTTC
TRBV29-1,TRBJ1-5,NA,NA,14,CSVGWGASNQPQHF,TGCAGCGTGGGGTGGGGGGCAAGCAATCAGCCCCAGCATTTT
TRBV7-2,TRBJ2-3,few,NA,12,CASSRDEGTQYF,TGTGCCAGCAGTCGAGACGAGGGTACGCAGTATTTT
TRBV5-6,TRBJ1-2,NA,TRBD1,13,CASSGQGGGGYTF,TGTGCCAGCAGCGGACAGGGTGGAGGTGGCTACACCTTC
TRBV7-9,TRBJ1-6,NA,NA,13,CASSQEGTSPLHF,TGTGCCAGCAGCCAGGAGGGGACATCACCCCTCCACTTT
TRBV20-1,TRBJ2-3,NA,NA,14,CSAQGPQRTDTQYF,TGCAGTGCCCAAGGGCCTCAGCGAACAGATACGCAGTATTTT
TRBV15,TRBJ2-5,NA,TRBD2,16,CATSGGLAGVQETQYF,TGTGCCACCAGCGGAGGACTAGCGGGGGTCCAAGAGACCCAGTACTTC
TRBV27,TRBJ1-1,NA,NA,14,CASSPLSMNTEAFF,TGTGCCAGCAGCCCTTTATCTATGAACACTGAAGCTTTCTTT
TRBV10-3,TRBJ2-3,NA,NA,15,CATGIEGFSTDTQYF,TGTGCCACGGGGATTGAGGGCTTCAGCACAGATACGCAGTATTTT
TRBV20-1,TRBJ2-2,many,NA,14,CSAPQLAGAGELFF,TGCAGTGCCCCCCAACTAGCCGGGGCCGGGGAGCTGTTTTTT
TRBV5-1,TRBJ2-1,NA,NA,14,CASSPVREGNEQFF,TGCGCCAGCAGCCCCGTACGGGAAGGGAATGAGCAGTTCTTC
TRBV11-2,TRBJ1-6,NA,NA,18,CASSLVSRWRKDNSPLHF,TGTGCCAGCAGCTTAGTGTCGCGGTGGCGTAAGGATAATTCACCCCTCCACTTT
TRBV12-3/TRBV12-4,TRBJ2-2,few,NA,13,CASSRGITGELFF,TGTGCCAGCAGTCGTGGAATCACCGGGGAGCTGTTTTTT
TRBV15,TRBJ2-7,NA,NA,13,CATSQMRSYEQYF,TGTGCCACCAGCCAAATGAGATCCTACGAGCAGTACTTC
TRBV27,TRBJ2-3,NA,NA,15,CASSPWSISTDTQYF,TGTGCCAGCAGTCCGTGGTCCATTTCCACAGATACGCAGTATTTT
TRBV5-5,TRBJ2-4,NA,TRBD1,12,CASSFPGGRRYF,TGTGCCAGCAGCTTCCCAGGGGGACGACGGTACTTC
TRBV24-1,TRBJ2-3,few,TRBD1,15,CATSERDRGTDTQYF,TGTGCCACCAGTGAACGGGACAGGGGCACAGATACGCAGTATTTT
TRBV10-3,TRBJ2-1,few,NA,13,CAISGIGYNEQFF,TGTGCCATCAGTGGAATAGGATACAATGAGCAGTTCTTC
TRBV24-1,TRBJ2-7,NA,NA,16,CATSDLRKGAWYEQYF,TGTGCCACCAGTGATTTACGGAAGGGAGCTTGGTACGAGCAGTACTTC
TRBV29-1,TRBJ2-1,many,NA,13,CSVSDLGNNEQFF,TGCAGCGTCTCAGACTTGGGGAACAATGAGCAGTTCTTC
TRBV11-2,TRBJ2-3,NA,NA,14,CASSLGPREYTQYF,TGTGCCAGCAGCTTAGGTCCGCGGGAATATACGCAGTATTTT